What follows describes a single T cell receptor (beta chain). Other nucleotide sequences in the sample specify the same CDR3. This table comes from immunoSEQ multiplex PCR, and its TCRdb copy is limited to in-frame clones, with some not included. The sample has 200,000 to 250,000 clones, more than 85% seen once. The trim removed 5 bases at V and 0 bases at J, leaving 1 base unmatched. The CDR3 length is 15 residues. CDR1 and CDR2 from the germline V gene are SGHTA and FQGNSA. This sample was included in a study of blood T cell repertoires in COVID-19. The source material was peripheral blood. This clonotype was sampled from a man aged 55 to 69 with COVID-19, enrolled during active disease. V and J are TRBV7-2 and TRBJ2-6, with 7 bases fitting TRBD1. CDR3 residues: CASSPGGSGANVLTF. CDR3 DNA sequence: TGTGCCAGCAGCCCAGGGGGCTCTGGGGCCAACGTCCTGACTTTC.